The 29 T cell receptor beta chains given below trace back to one sample, sequenced in a study of blood T cell repertoires in COVID-19. Profiled with immunoSEQ multiplex PCR; TCRdb holds only in-frame clones, not every one. The sample has approximately 190,000 clones, roughly 80% seen once. Material: peripheral blood. The source of these receptors is a woman between 40 and 50 years old with acute or convalescent COVID-19.

V gene TRBV7-6 combines with J gene TRBJ1-1, with 7 bases aligning to TRBD1. Germline CDR1 reads SGHVS; CDR2 reads FNYEAQ. With 4 bases clipped from V and 5 bases from J, the junction kept 16 bases outside the gene matches. The CDR3 is 17 amino acids. The CDR3 nucleotides read TGTGCCAGCAGCTCGCTCTCAGGGGGGACGGCAGGAACTGAAGCTTTCTTT. It encodes CASSSLSGGTAGTEAFF.

The chain is built from TRBV19 and TRBJ2-2, with 7 bases aligning to TRBD1. CDR3 length: 15 amino acids. CDR1 is LNHDA and CDR2 is SQIVND in the germline V gene (reference sequence). V dropped 7 bases and J dropped 5; count of bases not matched to a gene: 10. This CDR3 reads CASNKKGAWTGELFF. The CDR3 DNA reads as TGTGCCAGTAACAAAAAGGGGGCTTGGACCGGGGAGCTGTTTTTT.

The CDR3 spells CASSFPGQGVYGYTF. CDR3 DNA: TGTGCCAGCAGTTTTCCTGGACAGGGTGTCTATGGCTACACCTTC. This rearrangement joins TRBV28 to TRBJ1-2, with TRBD1 matching over 8 bases. CDR1 MDHEN and CDR2 SYDVKM come from the germline V gene. This CDR3 has 15 residues. V lost 3 bases to trimming and J lost 4 bases; unmatched junction nucleotides: 7.

The chain joins TRBV6-1 to TRBJ1-1, with TRBD1 matching over 7 bases. The CDR3 sequence is 17 residues long. Germline V gene data show CDR1 as MNHNS and CDR2 as SASEGT. V shed 0 bases and J 9 bases; nucleotides not matched to a gene: 16. DNA of the CDR3: TGTGCCAGCAGTGAAGCTGGAAGCGTCGACAGGGCTTATCAAGCTTTCTTT. This sequence encodes CASSEAGSVDRAYQAFF.

The chain employs TRBV15 and TRBJ1-3; 7 bases fit TRBD1. From germline, CDR1 is LNHNV and CDR2 YYDKDF (reference sequence). V lost 0 bases to trimming and J lost 1 base; unmatched junction nucleotides: 3. The CDR3 consists of 16 residues. CDR3 sequence reads: CATSRDRQGSGNTIYF. As DNA, the CDR3 is TGTGCCACCAGCAGAGATCGACAGGGATCTGGAAACACCATATATTTT. Together with reference TRBV15 and TRBJ1-3, the CDR3 gives the full variable domain: DAMVIQNPRYQVTQFGKPVTLSCSQTLNHNVMYWYQQKSSQAPKLLFHYYDKDFNNEADTPDNFQSRRPNTSFCFLDIRSPGLGDTAMYLCATSRDRQGSGNTIYFGEGSWLTVV.

Here the CDR3 reads CASSLSRGDPYEQYF. DNA of the CDR3: TGTGCCAGCAGTTTATCCAGGGGGGATCCCTACGAGCAGTACTTC. The chain joins TRBV27 to TRBJ2-7, with a tentative D call TRBD1 (7 bases). V was cut by 0 bases and J by 2 bases, with 11 bases left in between. Germline CDR1 MNHEY, CDR2 SMNVEV (reference sequence). This CDR3 is built from 15 residues.

The chain recombines TRBV10-1 with TRBJ2-3, with a possible D match to TRBD1 (6 bases). The ends were cut back, 4 bases at V and 2 bases at J, with 7 bases in the middle. The length of the CDR3 is 13 residues. The germline gives CDR1 WNHNN, CDR2 SYGVQD (reference sequence). The CDR3 nucleotides are TGCGCCAGCAGTGGGGACAACACAGATACGCAGTATTTT. Translated, it gives CASSGDNTDTQYF.

The CDR3 nucleotides read TGTGCCAGCAGCCAGGACTCAGCTTACGAGCAGTACTTC. It yields the protein CASSQDSAYEQYF. This chain links TRBV6-2 or TRBV6-3 with TRBJ2-7; TRBD2 might be the D (5 bases). The V and J ends lost 6 bases and 4 bases respectively, with 13 bases between them. The CDR3 runs to 13 residues. Germline loops: CDR1 MNHEY, CDR2 SVGEGT.

This clone was seen only a few times. The CDR3 region is CAWSASGMADTQYF. CDR3 DNA: TGTGCCTGGAGTGCTAGCGGGATGGCAGATACGCAGTATTTT. The chain links TRBV30 to TRBJ2-3; 9 bases line up with TRBD2. The trim removed 1 base at V and 4 bases at J, leaving 3 bases unmatched. CDR3 length: 14 residues. The germline gives CDR1 GTSNPN, CDR2 SVGIG (reference sequence).

There are a few counts of this clone. The chain recombines TRBV7-9 with TRBJ1-2; D unclear. The V end was cut by 8 bases, the J end by 6 bases, with 13 bases between. Germline V gene data show CDR1 as SEHNR and CDR2 as FQNEAQ (reference sequence). The CDR3 sequence is 12 residues long. The CDR3 region is CASGRAEDGYTF. The CDR3 DNA is TGTGCCAGCGGGCGGGCCGAGGATGGCTACACCTTC. Supplemented by reference TRBV7-9 and TRBJ1-2, the full variable domain reads DTGVSQNPRHKITKRGQNVTFRCDPISEHNRLYWYRQTLGQGPEFLTYFQNEAQLEKSRLLSDRFSAERPKGSFSTLEIQRTEQGDSAMYLCASGRAEDGYTFGSGTRLTVV.

This chain uses TRBV5-5 with TRBJ1-1; TRBD1 aligns across 8 bases. J lost 1 base, V lost 4 bases, and 12 bases had no gene match. The CDR3 consists of 17 residues. The germline gives CDR1 SGHKS, CDR2 YYEKEE (reference sequence). The chain's CDR3 is CASSPGQGASQNTEAFF. The DNA of the CDR3 is TGTGCCAGCAGCCCTGGACAGGGAGCCAGCCAGAACACTGAAGCTTTCTTT.

The V call is TRBV9, the J call TRBJ2-7; 8 nucleotides agree with TRBD2. V dropped 2 bases and J dropped 2; count of bases not matched to a gene: 3. The germline gives CDR1 SGDLS, CDR2 YYNGEE. The CDR3 covers 14 residues. Here the CDR3 reads CASSVGGAPYEQYF. CDR3 in DNA: TGTGCCAGCAGCGTCGGGGGGGCCCCCTACGAGCAGTACTTC. The full variable domain, rest sourced from reference TRBV9 and TRBJ2-7, is DSGVTQTPKHLITATGQRVTLRCSPRSGDLSVYWYQQSLDQGLQFLIQYYNGEERAKGNILERFSAQQFPDLHSELNLSSLELGDSALYFCASSVGGAPYEQYFGPGTRLTVT.

The chain links TRBV15 to TRBJ2-7, with TRBD2 matching 9 bases. Germline V gene lookup returns CDR1 LNHNV and CDR2 YYDKDF (reference sequence). The CDR3 contains 16 residues. V lost 1 base, J lost 0 bases, and 4 bases stayed unmatched. The CDR3 region has the DNA TGTGCCACCAGCAGAGTCGGCGGGGGGGGCTCCTACGAGCAGTACTTC. As protein: CATSRVGGGGSYEQYF.

The rearrangement uses TRBV29-1 and TRBJ1-3, with D maybe TRBD1 (5 bases). Germline V lookup: CDR1 SQVTM, CDR2 ANQGSEA. V lost 0 bases and J lost 0, with 9 bases in between. This CDR3 region has 15 residues. The DNA of the CDR3 is TGCAGCGTTGAAGATTGGCAGGGCTCTGGAAACACCATATATTTT. Protein product: CSVEDWQGSGNTIYF.

Here the CDR3 reads CASSLSLSGGEQYF. DNA of the CDR3: TGTGCCAGCAGCCTATCCCTAAGTGGAGGAGAGCAGTACTTC. This chain connects TRBV14 to TRBJ2-7, with a tentative D call TRBD2 (5 bases). The CDR3 is 14 amino acids. V was shortened by 4 bases and J by 7 bases, with 17 bases between the two germline ends. The V gene's germline CDR1 is SGHDN and CDR2 FVKESK.

This chain joins TRBV18 and TRBJ1-2; TRBD1 might be the D (6 bases). With 6 bases removed from V and 2 bases from J, the gap between germline ends came to 13 bases. This CDR3 spans 14 amino acids. Germline CDR1 reads KGHSH; CDR2 reads LQKENI. CDR3 nucleotides: TGTGCCAGCTCCCCCGCAGGACAGAACTATGGCTACACCTTC. This gives the protein CASSPAGQNYGYTF.

The chain uses TRBV7-2 and TRBJ1-3; maybe TRBD1 (5 bases). V gave up 1 base and J gave up 8 bases, with 15 bases separating them. CDR1 and CDR2 (germline): SGHTA, FQGNSA. The CDR3 loop spans 15 amino acids. The CDR3 nucleotides are TGTGCCAGCAGCTTAGTGCGGGACTCCGGAGACACCATATATTTT. It is translated as CASSLVRDSGDTIYF.

V and J are TRBV4-1 and TRBJ1-1, with TRBD1 matching over 7 bases. Per the germline V gene, CDR1 is MGHRA and CDR2 is YSYEKL. The V segment lost 4 bases and the J segment 0 bases; nucleotides outside the gene matches: 11. The CDR3 has 17 amino acids. The CDR3 sequence: CASSRQSTGTMNTEAFF. CDR3 nucleotides: TGCGCCAGCAGCCGACAATCGACAGGGACCATGAACACTGAAGCTTTCTTT.

V gene TRBV5-4 combines with J gene TRBJ2-5; 7 bases agree with TRBD2. Germline trimming cut 2 bases from V and 7 bases from J; bases unmatched to any gene: 5. Germline V gene lookup returns CDR1 SGHNT and CDR2 YYREEE (reference sequence). This CDR3 contains 13 residues. The CDR3 sequence: CASSLGREGTQYF. The CDR3 nucleotides are TGTGCCAGCAGCTTAGGCAGGGAGGGGACCCAGTACTTC.

This clone has just one count. V usage is TRBV28 and J usage is TRBJ1-5; 9 bases are shared with TRBD1. The length of the CDR3 is 14 residues. Germline V gives CDR1 MDHEN, CDR2 SYDVKM. V gave up 6 bases and J gave up 7 bases; unmatched junction bases: 7. The CDR3 DNA reads TGTGCCAGCAGGCAGGGACAGGGCAGGCAGCCCCAGCATTTT. Its translation is CASRQGQGRQPQHF.

J is TRBJ1-2 and V is TRBV7-3; TRBD1 is a possible D gene (5 bases). Germline CDR1 SGHTA, CDR2 FQGTGA. The CDR3 runs to 15 residues. The germline V and J ends were trimmed by 4 bases and 8 bases, with 20 bases remaining between them. The CDR3 nucleotides are TGTGCCAGCAGCTCCTCTGGGGCAGGGCGTACCGGCTACACCTTC. Residues: CASSSSGAGRTGYTF.

The chain uses TRBV5-1 and TRBJ2-4; a weak D match, TRBD1 (6 bases). V dropped 0 bases and J dropped 7 bases, with 11 bases sitting between them. This CDR3 spans 14 amino acids. Germline CDR1 is SGHRS and CDR2 is YFSETQ. CDR3: CASSLGDTANIQYF. CDR3 coding DNA: TGCGCCAGCAGCTTGGGGGACACGGCTAACATTCAGTACTTC.

The CDR3 nucleotides are TGTGCCAGCAGTCCCGGGACAGCAAACCAAGAGACCCAGTACTTC. Translated, it gives CASSPGTANQETQYF. The chain links TRBV6-2 or TRBV6-3 to TRBJ2-5; TRBD1 matches at 7 bases. Trimming took 5 bases from V and 0 from J; bases not matched to a gene: 6. The germline V gene has CDR1 MNHEY and CDR2 SVGEGT. The CDR3 contains 15 residues.

V usage is TRBV28 and J usage is TRBJ2-1; tentatively, D is TRBD2 (7 bases). CDR3 length equals 16 residues. Per the germline V gene, CDR1 is MDHEN and CDR2 is SYDVKM. The V gene lost 5 bases and the J gene lost 5 bases, with 19 bases spanning the gap. CDR3 sequence: CASSLTPLGGHNEQFF. CDR3 nucleotides: TGTGCCAGCAGTCTCACTCCCCTGGGGGGGCACAATGAGCAGTTCTTC.

The chain employs TRBV18 and TRBJ1-6, with no clear D. V was clipped by 2 bases and J by 8 bases, with 7 bases between them. This CDR3 region has 13 residues. Germline V lookup: CDR1 KGHSH, CDR2 LQKENI. The CDR3 here is CASSPSGYSPLHF. CDR3 bases: TGTGCCAGCTCACCAAGTGGCTATTCACCCCTCCACTTT.

The chain uses TRBV9 and TRBJ1-6, with D uncertain. The CDR3 covers 12 residues. Trimming took off 4 bases at V and 6 bases at J, with 5 bases between the two ends. Germline lookup yields CDR1 SGDLS and CDR2 YYNGEE. CDR3 protein: CASSWSNSPLHF. The CDR3 nucleotides read TGTGCCAGCAGCTGGAGTAATTCACCCCTCCACTTT.

This clone is a singleton in its sample. V and J are TRBV27 and TRBJ1-5; TRBD1 agrees at 8 bases. In germline, CDR1 is MNHEY, CDR2 SMNVEV (reference sequence). The CDR3 spans 16 residues. The J segment lost 11 bases and the V segment lost 6 bases, leaving 18 bases of the junction unmatched. CDR3 sequence: CASSSPRDRRLGAQHF. Here the CDR3 DNA reads TGTGCCAGCAGCTCCCCGAGGGACAGGCGATTGGGGGCCCAGCATTTT.

V and J are TRBV7-9 and TRBJ1-2, with 9 bases matching TRBD1. The CDR3 is 15 amino acids. Per the germline V gene, CDR1 is SEHNR and CDR2 is FQNEAQ (reference sequence). J was trimmed by 8 bases and V by 0 bases; bases with no gene match: 7. In nucleotides, the CDR3 is TGTGCCAGCAGCTTAGCGGTACAGGGGGCAAGGGGCTACACCTTC. Its protein is CASSLAVQGARGYTF.

This clone was seen only once. This chain links TRBV2 with TRBJ2-7, with D hard to call. The ends were cut back, 2 bases at V and 0 bases at J, with 8 bases in the middle. Germline V CDR1 and CDR2: SNHLY, FYNNEI. This CDR3 spans 14 amino acids. CDR3 residues: CASSERRFSYEQYF. The CDR3 nucleotides read TGTGCCAGCAGTGAACGCAGGTTCTCCTACGAGCAGTACTTC. Complete variable domain (other parts from reference TRBV2 and TRBJ2-7): EPEVTQTPSHQVTQMGQEVILRCVPISNHLYFYWYRQILGQKVEFLVSFYNNEISEKSEIFDDQFSVERPDGSNFTLKIRSTKLEDSAMYFCASSERRFSYEQYFGPGTRLTVT.